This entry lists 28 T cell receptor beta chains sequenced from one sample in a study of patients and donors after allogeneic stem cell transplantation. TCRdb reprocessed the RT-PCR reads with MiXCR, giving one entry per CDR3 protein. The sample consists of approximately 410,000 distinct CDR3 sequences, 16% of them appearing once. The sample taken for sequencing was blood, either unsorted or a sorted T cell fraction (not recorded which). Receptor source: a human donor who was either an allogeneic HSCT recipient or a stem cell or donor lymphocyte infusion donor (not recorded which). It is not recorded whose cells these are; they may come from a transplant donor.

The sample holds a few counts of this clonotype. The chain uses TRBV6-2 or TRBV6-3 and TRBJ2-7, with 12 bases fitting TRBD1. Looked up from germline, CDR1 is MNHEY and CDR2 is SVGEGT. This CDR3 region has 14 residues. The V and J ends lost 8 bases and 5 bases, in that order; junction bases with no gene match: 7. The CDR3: CASSRDRGLHEQYF. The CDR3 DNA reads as TGTGCCAGCTCCAGGGACAGGGGGCTTCACGAGCAGTACTTC.

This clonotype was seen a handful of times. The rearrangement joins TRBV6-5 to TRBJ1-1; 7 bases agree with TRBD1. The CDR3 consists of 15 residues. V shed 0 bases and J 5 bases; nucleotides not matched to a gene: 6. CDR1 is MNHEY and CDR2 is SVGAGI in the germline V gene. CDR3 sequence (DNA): TGTGCCAGCAGTTACTCTACAGGGGCGAAGACTGAAGCTTTCTTT. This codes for CASSYSTGAKTEAFF.

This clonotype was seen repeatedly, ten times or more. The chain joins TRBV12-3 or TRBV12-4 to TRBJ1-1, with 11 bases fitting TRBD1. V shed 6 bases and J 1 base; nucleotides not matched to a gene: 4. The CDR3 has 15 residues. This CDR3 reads CASSGQGAGNTEAFF. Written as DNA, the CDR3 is TGTGCCAGCAGCGGACAGGGGGCTGGGAACACTGAAGCTTTCTTT.

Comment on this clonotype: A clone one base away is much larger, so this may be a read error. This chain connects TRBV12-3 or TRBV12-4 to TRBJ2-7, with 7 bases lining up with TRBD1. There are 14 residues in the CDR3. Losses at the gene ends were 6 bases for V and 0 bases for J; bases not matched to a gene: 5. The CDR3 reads CASRKTGSSYEQYF. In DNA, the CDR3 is TGTGCCAGCAGAAAGACAGGGAGCTCCTACGAGCAGTACTTC.

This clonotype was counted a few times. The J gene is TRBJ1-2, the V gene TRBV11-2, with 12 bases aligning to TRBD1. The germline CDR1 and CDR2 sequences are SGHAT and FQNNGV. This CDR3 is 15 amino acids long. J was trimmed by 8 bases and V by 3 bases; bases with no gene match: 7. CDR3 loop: CASSFPGQGARGYTF. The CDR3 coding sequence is TGTGCCAGCAGCTTTCCGGGACAGGGGGCTAGGGGCTACACCTTC.

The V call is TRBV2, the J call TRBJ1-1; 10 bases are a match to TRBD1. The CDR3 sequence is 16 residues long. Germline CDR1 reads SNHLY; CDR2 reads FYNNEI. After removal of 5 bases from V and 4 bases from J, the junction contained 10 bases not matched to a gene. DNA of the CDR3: TGTGCCAGCAGTAATCGCCCCGGACAGGGGGGCACTGAAGCTTTCTTT. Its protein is CASSNRPGQGGTEAFF.

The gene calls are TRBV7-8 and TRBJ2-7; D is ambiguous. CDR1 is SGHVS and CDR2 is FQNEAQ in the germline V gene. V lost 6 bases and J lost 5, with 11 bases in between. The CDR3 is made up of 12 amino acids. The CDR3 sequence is CASRDLRDEQYF. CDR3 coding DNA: TGTGCCAGCAGGGACCTACGGGACGAGCAGTACTTC.

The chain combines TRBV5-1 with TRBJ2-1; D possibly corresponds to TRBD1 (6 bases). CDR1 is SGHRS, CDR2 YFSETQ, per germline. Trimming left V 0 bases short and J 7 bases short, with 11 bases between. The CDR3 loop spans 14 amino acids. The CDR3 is CASSLARGNNEQFF. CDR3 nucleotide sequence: TGCGCCAGCAGCTTGGCCAGGGGAAATAATGAGCAGTTCTTC.

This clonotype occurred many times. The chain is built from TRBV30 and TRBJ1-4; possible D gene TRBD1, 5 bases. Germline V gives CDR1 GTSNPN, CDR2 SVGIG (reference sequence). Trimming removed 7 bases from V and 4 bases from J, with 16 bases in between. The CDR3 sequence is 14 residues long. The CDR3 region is CAYSIRRGNEKLFF. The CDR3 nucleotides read TGTGCCTATTCCATCAGGAGGGGTAATGAAAAACTGTTTTTT.

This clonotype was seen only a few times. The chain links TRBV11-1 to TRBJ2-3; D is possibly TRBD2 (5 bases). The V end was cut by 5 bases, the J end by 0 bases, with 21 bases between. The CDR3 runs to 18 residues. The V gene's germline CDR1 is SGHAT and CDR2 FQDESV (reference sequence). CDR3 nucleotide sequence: TGTGCCAGCAGCCGAAAAGGACTCTTCCCCACAAGCACAGATACGCAGTATTTT. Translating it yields CASSRKGLFPTSTDTQYF.

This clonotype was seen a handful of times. Written as DNA, the CDR3 is TGTGCCAGCTCGCCAAGCGGGGGGACCTACGAGCAGTACTTC. Translated: CASSPSGGTYEQYF. The V gene is TRBV18, the J gene TRBJ2-7, with 9 bases fitting TRBD2. The J segment lost 2 bases and the V segment lost 6 bases, leaving 5 bases of the junction unmatched. Germline-derived CDR1 and CDR2 are KGHSH and LQKENI. CDR3 length equals 14 residues.

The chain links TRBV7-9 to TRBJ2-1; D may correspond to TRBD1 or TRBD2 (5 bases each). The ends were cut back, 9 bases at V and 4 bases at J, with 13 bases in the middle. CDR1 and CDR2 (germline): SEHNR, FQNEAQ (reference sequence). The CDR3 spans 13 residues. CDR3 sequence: CASISGGYNEQFF. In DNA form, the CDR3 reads TGTGCCAGTATTTCTGGGGGTTACAATGAGCAGTTCTTC.

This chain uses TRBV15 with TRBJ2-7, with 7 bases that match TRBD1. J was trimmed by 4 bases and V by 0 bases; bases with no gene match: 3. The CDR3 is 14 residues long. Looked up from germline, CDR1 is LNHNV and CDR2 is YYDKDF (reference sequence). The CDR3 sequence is CATSRDRGRYEQYF. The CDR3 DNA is TGTGCCACCAGCAGAGATAGGGGGCGATACGAGCAGTACTTC.

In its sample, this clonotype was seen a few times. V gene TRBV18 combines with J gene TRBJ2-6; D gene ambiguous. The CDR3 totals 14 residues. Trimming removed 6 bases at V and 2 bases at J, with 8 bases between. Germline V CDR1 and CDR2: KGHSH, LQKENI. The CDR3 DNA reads TGTGCCAGCTCCCCCAAAACTGGGGCCAACGTCCTGACTTTC. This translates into CASSPKTGANVLTF.

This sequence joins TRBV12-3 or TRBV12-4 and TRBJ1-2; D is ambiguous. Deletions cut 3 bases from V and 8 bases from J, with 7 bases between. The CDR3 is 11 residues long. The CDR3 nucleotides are TGTGCCAGCAGTTTCGGGAACGGCTACACCTTC. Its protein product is CASSFGNGYTF.

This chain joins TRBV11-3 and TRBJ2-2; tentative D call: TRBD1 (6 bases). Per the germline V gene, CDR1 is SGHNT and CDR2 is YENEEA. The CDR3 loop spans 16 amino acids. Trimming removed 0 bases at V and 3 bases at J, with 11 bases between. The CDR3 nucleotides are TGTGCCAGCAGCTTAGATGGGACACCTTACACCGGGGAGCTGTTTTTT. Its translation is CASSLDGTPYTGELFF.

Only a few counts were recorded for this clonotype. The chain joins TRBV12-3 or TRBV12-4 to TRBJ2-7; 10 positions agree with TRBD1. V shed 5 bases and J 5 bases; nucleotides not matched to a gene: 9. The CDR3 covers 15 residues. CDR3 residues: CASSPLGTGENEQYF. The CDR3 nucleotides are TGTGCCAGCAGTCCACTAGGGACAGGGGAGAACGAGCAGTACTTC.

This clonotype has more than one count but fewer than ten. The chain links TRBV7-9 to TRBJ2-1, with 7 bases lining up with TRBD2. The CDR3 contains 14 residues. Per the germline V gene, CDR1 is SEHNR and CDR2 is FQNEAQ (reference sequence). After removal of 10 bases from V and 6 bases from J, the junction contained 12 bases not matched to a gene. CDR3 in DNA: TGTGCCACCTCAGGGAGGGAGCGCGTCAATGAGCAGTTCTTC. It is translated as CATSGRERVNEQFF.

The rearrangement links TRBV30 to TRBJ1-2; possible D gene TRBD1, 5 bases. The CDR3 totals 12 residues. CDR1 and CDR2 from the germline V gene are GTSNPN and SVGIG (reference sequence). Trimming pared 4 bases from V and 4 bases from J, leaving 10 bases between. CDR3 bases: TGTGCCTGGACAGGGAGGACCTATGGCTACACCTTC. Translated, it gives CAWTGRTYGYTF.

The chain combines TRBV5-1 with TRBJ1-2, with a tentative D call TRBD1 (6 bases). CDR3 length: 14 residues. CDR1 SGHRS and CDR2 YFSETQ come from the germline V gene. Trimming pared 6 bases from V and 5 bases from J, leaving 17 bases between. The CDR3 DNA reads TGCGCCAGCAAACTTACAGGGAGTTCTTATGGCTACACCTTC. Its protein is CASKLTGSSYGYTF.

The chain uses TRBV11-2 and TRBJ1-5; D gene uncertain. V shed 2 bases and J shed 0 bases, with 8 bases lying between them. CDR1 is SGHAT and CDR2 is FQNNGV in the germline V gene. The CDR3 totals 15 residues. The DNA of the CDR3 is TGTGCCAGCAGCTTATTAGGGCTTAGCAATCAGCCCCAGCATTTT. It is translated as CASSLLGLSNQPQHF.

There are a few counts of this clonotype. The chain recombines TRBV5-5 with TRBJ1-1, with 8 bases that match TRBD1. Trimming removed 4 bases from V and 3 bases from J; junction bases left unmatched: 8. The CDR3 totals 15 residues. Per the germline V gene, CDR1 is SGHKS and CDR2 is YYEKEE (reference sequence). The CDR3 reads CASSPLTGEDTEAFF. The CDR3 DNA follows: TGTGCCAGCAGCCCCTTGACAGGGGAGGACACTGAAGCTTTCTTT.

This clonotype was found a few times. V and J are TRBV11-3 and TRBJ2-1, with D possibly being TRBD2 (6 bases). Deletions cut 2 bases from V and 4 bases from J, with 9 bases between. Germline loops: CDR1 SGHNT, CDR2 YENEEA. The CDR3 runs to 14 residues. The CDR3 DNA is TGTGCCAGCAGCTTATTAGCGGCATACAATGAGCAGTTCTTC. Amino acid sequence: CASSLLAAYNEQFF.

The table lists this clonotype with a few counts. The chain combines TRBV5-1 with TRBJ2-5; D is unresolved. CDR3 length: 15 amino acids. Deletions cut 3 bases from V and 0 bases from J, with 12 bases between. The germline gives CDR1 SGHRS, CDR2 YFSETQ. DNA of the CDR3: TGCGCCAGCAGCTCGGGCGGACGGTACCAAGAGACCCAGTACTTC. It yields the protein CASSSGGRYQETQYF.

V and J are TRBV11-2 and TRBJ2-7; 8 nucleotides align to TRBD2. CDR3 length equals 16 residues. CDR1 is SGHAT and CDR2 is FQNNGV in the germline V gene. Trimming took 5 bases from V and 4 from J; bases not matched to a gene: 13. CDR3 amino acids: CASSPNYPGGLYEQYF. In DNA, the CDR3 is TGTGCCAGCAGCCCAAATTATCCGGGAGGGCTATACGAGCAGTACTTC.

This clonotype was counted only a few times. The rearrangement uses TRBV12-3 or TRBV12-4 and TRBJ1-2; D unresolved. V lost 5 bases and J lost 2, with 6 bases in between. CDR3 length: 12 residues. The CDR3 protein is CASSHPNYGYTF. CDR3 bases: TGTGCCAGCAGTCACCCGAACTATGGCTACACCTTC.

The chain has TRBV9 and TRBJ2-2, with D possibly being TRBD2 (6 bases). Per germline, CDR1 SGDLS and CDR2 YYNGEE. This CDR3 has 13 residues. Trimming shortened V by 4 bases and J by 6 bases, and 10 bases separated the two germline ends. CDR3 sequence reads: CASSPAGPGELFF. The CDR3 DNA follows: TGTGCCAGCAGCCCCGCGGGGCCCGGGGAGCTGTTTTTT.

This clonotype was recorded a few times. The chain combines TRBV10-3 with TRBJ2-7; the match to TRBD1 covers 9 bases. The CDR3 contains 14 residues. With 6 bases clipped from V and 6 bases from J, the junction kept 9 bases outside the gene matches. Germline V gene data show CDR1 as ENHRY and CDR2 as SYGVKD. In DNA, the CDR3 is TGTGCCATCAGGCCGGGACAGGGAACGCGCGAGCAGTACTTC. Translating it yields CAIRPGQGTREQYF.